This record concerns one T cell receptor (beta chain) sequence. The antigen remains unidentified. The record originates from a study of cytomegalovirus exposure and HLA in healthy donors. The wider study: In terms of ancestry, the Caucasian-associated cluster contained about 81% of the roughly 360 genotyped donors.

Overall study findings and caveats: Researchers catalogued roughly 170 TCR beta chains as cytomegalovirus-associated.

V trimming: 4 bases; J trimming: 3 bases; junction bases outside the gene matches: 5. The length of the CDR3 is 14 residues. Germline CDR1 reads MGHRA; CDR2 reads YSYEKL. 13 Jbeta primers and 60 Vbeta primers were used for the PCR. TCRdb keeps only in-frame clones here, not all; method: immunoSEQ multiplex PCR. The profile covers fewer than 250,000 clones, with roughly 77% appearing a single time and approximately 3.6% taken by the ten largest. This TCR derives from a man in his forties or fifties in good health and CMV-seropositive. The source material was PBMCs. The chain is built from TRBV4-1 and TRBJ2-7, with TRBD1 identical over 8 bases. The CDR3 DNA is TGCGCCAGCAGCCCCGGACAGGGAGACTACGAGCAGTACTTC. Its translation: CASSPGQGDYEQYF.